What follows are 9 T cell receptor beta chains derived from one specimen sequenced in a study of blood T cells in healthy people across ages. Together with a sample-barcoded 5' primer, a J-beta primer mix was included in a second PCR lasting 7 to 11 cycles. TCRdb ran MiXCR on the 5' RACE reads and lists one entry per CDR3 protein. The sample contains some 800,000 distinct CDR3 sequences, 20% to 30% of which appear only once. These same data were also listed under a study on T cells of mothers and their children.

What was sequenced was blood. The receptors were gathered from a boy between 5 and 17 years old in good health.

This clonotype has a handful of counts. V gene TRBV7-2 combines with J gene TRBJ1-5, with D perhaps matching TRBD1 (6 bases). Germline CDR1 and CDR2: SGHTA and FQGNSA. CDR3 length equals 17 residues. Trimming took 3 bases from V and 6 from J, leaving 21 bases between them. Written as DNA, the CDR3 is TGTGCCAGCAGCTTTCCAGCAGGTGGTGACAGGACTCAGCCCCAGCATTTT. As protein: CASSFPAGGDRTQPQHF.

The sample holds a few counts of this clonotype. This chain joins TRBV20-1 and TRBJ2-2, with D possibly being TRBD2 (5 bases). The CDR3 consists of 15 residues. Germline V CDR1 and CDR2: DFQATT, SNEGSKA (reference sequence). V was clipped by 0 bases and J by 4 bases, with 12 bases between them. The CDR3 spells CSAREMSGGTGELFF. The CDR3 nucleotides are TGCAGTGCTAGAGAAATGAGCGGTGGCACCGGGGAGCTGTTTTTT.

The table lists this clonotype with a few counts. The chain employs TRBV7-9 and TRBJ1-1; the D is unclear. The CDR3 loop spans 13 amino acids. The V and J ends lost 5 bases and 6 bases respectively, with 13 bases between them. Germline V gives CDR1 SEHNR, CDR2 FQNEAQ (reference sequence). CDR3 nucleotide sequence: TGTGCCAGCAGCCCTCGCGAGGTCGCTGAAGCTTTCTTT. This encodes CASSPREVAEAFF.

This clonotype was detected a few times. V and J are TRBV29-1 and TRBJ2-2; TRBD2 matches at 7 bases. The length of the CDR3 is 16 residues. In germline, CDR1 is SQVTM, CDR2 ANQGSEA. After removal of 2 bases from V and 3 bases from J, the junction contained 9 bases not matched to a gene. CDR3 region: CSVELGQAGDTGELFF. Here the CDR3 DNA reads TGCAGCGTTGAATTGGGTCAGGCGGGGGACACCGGGGAGCTGTTTTTT.

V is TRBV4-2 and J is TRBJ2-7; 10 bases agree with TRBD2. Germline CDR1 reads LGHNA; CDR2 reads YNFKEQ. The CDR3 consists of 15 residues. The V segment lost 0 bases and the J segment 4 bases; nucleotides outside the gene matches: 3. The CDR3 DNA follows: TGTGCCAGCAGCCAAGAGACAGCGGGAGGGTACGAGCAGTACTTC. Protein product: CASSQETAGGYEQYF.

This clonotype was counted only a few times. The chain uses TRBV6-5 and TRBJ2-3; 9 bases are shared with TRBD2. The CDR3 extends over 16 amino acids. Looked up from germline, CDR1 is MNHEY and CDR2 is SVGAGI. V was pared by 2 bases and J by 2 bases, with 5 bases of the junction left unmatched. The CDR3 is CASSYTGLAFTDTQYF. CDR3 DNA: TGTGCCAGCAGTTACACGGGACTAGCCTTCACAGATACGCAGTATTTT.

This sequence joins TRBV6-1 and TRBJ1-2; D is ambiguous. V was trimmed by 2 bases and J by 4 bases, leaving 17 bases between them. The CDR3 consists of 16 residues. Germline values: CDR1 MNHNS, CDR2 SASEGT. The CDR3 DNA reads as TGTGCCAGCAGTGAAATGGTCGGCAGCAGCACCTATGGCTACACCTTC. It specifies CASSEMVGSSTYGYTF.

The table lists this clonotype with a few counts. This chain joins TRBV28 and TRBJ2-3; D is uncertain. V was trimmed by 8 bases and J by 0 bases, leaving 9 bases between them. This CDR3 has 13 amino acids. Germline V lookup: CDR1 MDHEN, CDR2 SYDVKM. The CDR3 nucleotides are TGTGCCAGCGGCCCGGATAGCACAGATACGCAGTATTTT. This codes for CASGPDSTDTQYF. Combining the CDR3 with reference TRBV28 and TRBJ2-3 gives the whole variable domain DVKVTQSSRYLVKRTGEKVFLECVQDMDHENMFWYRQDPGLGLRLIYFSYDVKMKEKGDIPEGYSVSREKKERFSLILESASTNQTSMYLCASGPDSTDTQYFGPGTRLTVL.

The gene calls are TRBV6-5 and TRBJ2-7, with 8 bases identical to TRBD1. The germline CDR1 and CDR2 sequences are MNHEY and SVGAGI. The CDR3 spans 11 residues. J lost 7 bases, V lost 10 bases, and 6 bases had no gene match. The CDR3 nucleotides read TGTGCCACCCGACAGGGGTTAGAGCAGTACTTC. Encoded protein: CATRQGLEQYF.